This T cell receptor (beta chain) was recorded in a study of blood T cells in healthy people across ages. Study results and limitations: While age rose, TCR beta diversity per million T cells dropped in a roughly linear way. Long-lived and aged donors differed, with more naive CD4+ cells and higher diversity in the long-lived. The study lacked donor CMV status, which possibly confounded expanded clonotype changes.

Sample-barcoded 5' priming and a J-beta primer mix drove a second PCR of about 6 to 12 cycles. A template-switch adaptor containing 12 random nucleotides labeled each cDNA molecule. TCRdb passed the 5' RACE reads through MiXCR, listing each CDR3 protein once. The table shows roughly 700,000 distinct CDR3 sequences, with around half occurring only once. V dropped 2 bases and J dropped 7; count of bases not matched to a gene: 6. The CDR3 length is 15 residues. Germline V gene sequence: CDR1 SGHRS, CDR2 YFSETQ. This clonotype showed up just a few times. The target antigen is unknown. Input material: blood. The receptor comes from a woman in her sixties in good health. The chain employs TRBV5-1 and TRBJ1-6; 7 bases map to TRBD1. CDR3 bases: TGCGCCAGCAGCTTACAGGGACAGAAAAATTCACCCCTCCACTTT. It encodes CASSLQGQKNSPLHF.